This note documents a single T cell receptor beta chain sequence. Antigen specificity is unknown. This sample stems from a study of cytomegalovirus exposure and HLA in healthy donors. Turning to the study itself: Of 350 to 400 genotyped donors, 81% grouped in the Caucasian-associated ancestry cluster.

The germline V gene encodes CDR1 LNHDA and CDR2 SQIVND (reference sequence). J gave up 2 bases and V 5 bases, and 1 base lay outside the gene matches. The CDR3 sequence is 13 residues long. General study findings and limits: Reports described diagnosis of cytomegalovirus status by the classifier as highly specific and sensitive. The authors reported that TCR beta sequences could predict HLA-A and HLA-B alleles. These predictions were accurate for most subjects in the first cohort. A reported reduction in N-insertions relative to the approximately 640-donor mean was seen in an Asian-associated ancestry cluster in a later analysis.

60 Vbeta and 13 Jbeta primers were used in PCR. Profiled with immunoSEQ multiplex PCR; TCRdb holds only in-frame clones, not every one. Among 70,000 to 80,000 clones listed, roughly 78% were seen once. The chain has TRBV19 and TRBJ1-2; 8 bases fit TRBD1. Sequencing was performed on PBMCs. This TCR came from a man aged 18 to 35 in good health and CMV-seronegative. The CDR3 DNA reads as TGTGCCAGTAGTCCAGGGGGCAACTATGGCTACACCTTC. Translation gives CASSPGGNYGYTF.